This TCR beta chain emerged from a study of T cells in Graves' hyperthyroidism and ophthalmopathy. Trimming left V 5 bases short and J 2 bases short, with 12 bases between. CDR3 length: 14 amino acids. No ophthalmopathy progression within 18 months constituted stable Graves' hyperthyroidism. Exclusion criteria comprised uncontrolled infection, other autoimmune disease, pregnancy or lactation. Study-level points and caveats: A model using 13 V-J features told ophthalmopathy apart from stable hyperthyroidism.

On this clonotype itself: Its target is not known.

Amplification of TCR beta CDR3 regions was performed using RNA transcripts as template. A set of HTBI primers served as the primers for a first-round RT-PCR of the TCR CDR3. TCRdb re-derived calls from the multiplex PCR reads in MiXCR, one entry per CDR3 protein. The profile covers some 510,000 distinct CDR3 sequences, with roughly 50% appearing a single time and nearly 8.5% taken by the ten largest. V and J are TRBV12-3 or TRBV12-4 and TRBJ1-2; D possibly corresponds to TRBD1 (5 bases). The TCR was taken from a woman aged 18-29 years with Graves' hyperthyroidism. Material: peripheral blood or thyroid tissue (not recorded which). The CDR3 DNA follows: TGTGCCAGCAGTCGGGCCGCAGGGAACTATGGCTACACCTTC. Protein: CASSRAAGNYGYTF.